This T cell receptor beta chain was profiled in a study of T-cell reconstitution after alpha-beta-depleted transplantation in children. Study outcomes and limitations: Several hundred graft clones that had expanded were reportedly the source of alpha-beta T cells about two months after transplant. A year post-transplant, T-cell counts and diversity derived mostly from newly produced T cells. At day 60, the high TCRbeta diversity found in some patients originated from recipient T cells and thymic progenitors that had survived.

CDR1 and CDR2 (germline): SNHLY, FYNNEI. Deletions cut 5 bases from V and 3 bases from J, with 28 bases between. This CDR3 spans 19 amino acids. With respect to this clonotype: Its antigen is unknown.

A TCRbeta library incorporating unique molecular identifiers was prepared. TCRdb reprocessed the PCR reads via MiXCR and lists one record per CDR3 protein. The data contain around 960,000 distinct CDR3 sequences, 25% to 30% of them seen just once; the ten biggest clones take up roughly 30%. The chain is built from TRBV2 and TRBJ1-1; D not certain. This clonotype was obtained from a boy younger than two who had a stem cell transplant for SCID, so the T cells may come from the graft donor. The specimen was PBMCs, mostly from graft donor cells, collected 360 days after TCRalphabeta/CD19-depleted stem cell transplant. The CDR3 region has the DNA TGTGCCAGCAGTTTTTCTTGGAGGGCGGAACTCTCGGAGGACACTGAAGCTTTCTTT. It is translated as CASSFSWRAELSEDTEAFF.